This TCR beta chain was observed in a study of identical twins. All donors were healthy, and all were Caucasian. Template switching, a step in the protocol, added a universal primer site, and cDNA carried unique molecular identifiers. TCRdb independently ran MiXCR on the 5' RACE reads; one entry per CDR3 protein. This table has about 220,000 distinct CDR3 sequences, 9.4% appearing once. Sample: memory (CD45RO+) T cells sorted from blood. This TCR came from a woman aged 18 to 35 in good health.

The CDR3 sequence: CSARGPSPGGLGSSNEKLFF. DNA for the CDR3: TGCAGTGCTAGAGGCCCCAGCCCAGGGGGCCTAGGTAGTTCTAATGAAAAACTGTTTTTT. This chain links TRBV20-1 with TRBJ1-4, with 8 bases identical to TRBD1. This CDR3 comprises 20 residues. CDR1 is DFQATT, CDR2 SNEGSKA, per germline (reference sequence). With 1 base clipped from V and 3 bases from J, the junction kept 19 bases outside the gene matches.